A selection of T cell receptor beta chains follows, all from one sample in a study of T cell changes during pregnancy in multiple sclerosis. TCRdb's copy holds only in-frame clones and misses some; the assay was immunoSEQ multiplex PCR. The sample has around 52,000 clones, about 92% seen once; the top ten hold around 0.16%. This sample comprised CD4+ T cells from peripheral blood mononuclear cells, obtained after pregnancy. The receptors derive from a female donor in good health, enrolled as a control in a pregnancy study. Each CDR3 is given with its conserved first and last residue. Each record gives: D gene, V gene, J gene, clone size, CDR3 DNA, CDR3 protein. D genes are given only for firm matches. Expanded clones are given a class, and other clones once, few, many or no size at all.

TRBD1	TRBV6-6	TRBJ1-4	-	TGTGCCAGCAGTCCGATCACCGGGACAGGAGACGAAAAACTGTTTTTT	CASSPITGTGDEKLFF
TRBD1	TRBV28	TRBJ2-2	-	TGTGCCAGCAGCCCTCAAGGGACAGGGAATACCGGGGAGCTGTTTTTT	CASSPQGTGNTGELFF
-	TRBV7-3	TRBJ1-3	once	TGTGCCAGCAGCCGAGGGGGGGGATCTGGAAACACCATATATTTT	CASSRGGGSGNTIYF
-	TRBV19	TRBJ2-1	few	TGTGCCAGTAGTACCCTTAGGAGCTCCTACAATGAGCAGTTCTTC	CASSTLRSSYNEQFF
TRBD1	TRBV29-1	TRBJ1-2	-	TGCAGCGTGGCAGGGGGCACGGGCTATGGCTACACCTTC	CSVAGGTGYGYTF
-	TRBV5-1	TRBJ2-3	-	TGCGCCAGCAGCTTGGAGCCCTCTAGCACAGATACGCAGTATTTT	CASSLEPSSTDTQYF
TRBD1	TRBV6-5	TRBJ1-1	-	TGTGCCAGCAGTTACTCAGACAGGGTGGACACTGAAGCTTTCTTT	CASSYSDRVDTEAFF
-	TRBV7-9	TRBJ1-4	-	TGTGCCAGCAGCTTAGAGCATAAACTGTTTTTT	CASSLEHKLFF
-	TRBV7-2	TRBJ1-4	-	TGTGCCAGCAGCTTTCAGCCCGGGTCTAATGAAAAACTGTTTTTT	CASSFQPGSNEKLFF
-	TRBV6-5	TRBJ1-3	-	TGTGCCAGCAGTTACGGGTCGTCGGGGGGAAACACCATATATTTT	CASSYGSSGGNTIYF
-	TRBV7-2	TRBJ1-1	-	TGTGCCAGCAGCTTAGATCGGACTGAAGCTTTCTTT	CASSLDRTEAFF
-	TRBV28	TRBJ2-3	-	TGTGCCACCTATCGGCAGGGCAAAGATACGCAGTATTTT	CATYRQGKDTQYF
-	TRBV5-1	TRBJ2-2	-	TGCGCCAGCAGCAGCCTAGCCACGAACACCGGGGAGCTGTTTTTT	CASSSLATNTGELFF
-	TRBV18	TRBJ2-7	-	TGTGCCAGCGCCAGCGGTGGCGAGCAGTACTTC	CASASGGEQYF
-	TRBV19	TRBJ1-1	-	TGTGCCAGTACTAGGAACACTGAAGCTTTCTTT	CASTRNTEAFF
TRBD1	TRBV29-1	TRBJ1-2	-	TGCAGCGCGGCGGGACAGGGGGGATATGGCTACACCTTC	CSAAGQGGYGYTF
TRBD1	TRBV7-2	TRBJ1-1	-	TGTGCCAGCAGACCGGACAGGGGAGGAGGCGCTTTCTTT	CASRPDRGGGAFF
-	TRBV4-2	TRBJ2-1	-	TGTGCCAGCAGCCTGGACTTGAACAATGAGCAGTTCTTC	CASSLDLNNEQFF
-	TRBV10-3	TRBJ1-5	-	TGTGCCATCAGTGAGTCGATAGGACAGTTCAATCAGCCCCAGCATTTT	CAISESIGQFNQPQHF
-	TRBV11-2	TRBJ2-7	-	TGTGCCAGCAGCTCCCCGAGGGACGAGCAGTACTTC	CASSSPRDEQYF
-	TRBV7-2	TRBJ1-6	-	TGTGCCAGCAGCTTAGTCCGAGCCAATTCACCCCTCCACTTT	CASSLVRANSPLHF
-	TRBV20-1	TRBJ1-2	-	TGCAGGGCCTATGGCTACACCTTC	CRAYGYTF
-	TRBV13	TRBJ1-2	-	TGTGCCAGCAGCTTAGAGGAGGGGATCTATGGCTACACCTTC	CASSLEEGIYGYTF
TRBD1	TRBV19	TRBJ2-5	once	TGTGCCAGGACGGACAGGGGGCACGAGACCCAGTACTTC	CARTDRGHETQYF
-	TRBV5-4	TRBJ2-5	-	TGTGCCAGCAGCGGACCGGGACTCGTCCCGGAGACCCAGTACTTC	CASSGPGLVPETQYF
-	TRBV7-9	TRBJ2-3	-	TGTGCCAGCAGCATCTCACATGCGGGCACAGATACGCAGTATTTT	CASSISHAGTDTQYF
-	TRBV2	TRBJ2-5	-	TGTGCCAGCAGTGAGCAGCGGGCCGCCCGCCCGACCCAGTACTTC	CASSEQRAARPTQYF
TRBD1	TRBV28	TRBJ2-3	-	TGTGCCAGCAGGAAAACCAATCCTAGACCCCGGACAGGCGACGTAAAGGATACGCAGTATTTT	CASRKTNPRPRTGDVKDTQYF
TRBD1	TRBV19	TRBJ1-2	-	TGTGCCAGTAGTGTCGACAGGGGAAGTGGCTACACCTTC	CASSVDRGSGYTF
TRBD1	TRBV19	TRBJ2-5	-	TGTGCCAGTAGGGGAACGACAGGGTCGGTGACCCAGTACTTC	CASRGTTGSVTQYF
TRBD2	TRBV28	TRBJ2-5	-	TGTGCCAGCAGTTTCCGGACTAGCGGGGACCCCGGGACCCAGTACTTC	CASSFRTSGDPGTQYF
-	TRBV30	TRBJ1-1	-	TGTGCCTGGAGTGGGGGGGGATACACTGAAGCTTTCTTT	CAWSGGGYTEAFF
-	TRBV27	TRBJ1-2	-	TGTGCCAGCAGTTTAAGAGACAGGCCCACAGCTGGCTACACCTTC	CASSLRDRPTAGYTF
-	TRBV7-9	TRBJ2-5	-	TGTGCCAGCAGTCCAGGGGTGGAGACCCAGTACTTC	CASSPGVETQYF